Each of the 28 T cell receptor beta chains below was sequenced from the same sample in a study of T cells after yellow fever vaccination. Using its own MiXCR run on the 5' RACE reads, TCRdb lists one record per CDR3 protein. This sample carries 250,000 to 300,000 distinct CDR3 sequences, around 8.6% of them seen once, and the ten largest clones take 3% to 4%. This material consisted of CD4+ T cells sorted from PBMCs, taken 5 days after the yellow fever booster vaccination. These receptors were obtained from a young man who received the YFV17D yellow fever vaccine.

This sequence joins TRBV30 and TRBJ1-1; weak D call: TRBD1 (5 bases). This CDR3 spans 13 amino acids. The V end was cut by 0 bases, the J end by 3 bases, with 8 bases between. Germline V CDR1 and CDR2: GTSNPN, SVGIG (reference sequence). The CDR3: CAWSVVGDTEAFF. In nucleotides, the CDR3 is TGTGCCTGGAGTGTAGTGGGGGACACTGAAGCTTTCTTT.

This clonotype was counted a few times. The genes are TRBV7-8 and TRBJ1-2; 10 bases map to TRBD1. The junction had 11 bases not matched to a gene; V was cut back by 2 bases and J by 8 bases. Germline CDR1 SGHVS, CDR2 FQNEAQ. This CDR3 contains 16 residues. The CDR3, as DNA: TGTGCCAGCAGCTTAATGGTGGGACAGGGGACCTTCGGCTACACCTTC. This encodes CASSLMVGQGTFGYTF. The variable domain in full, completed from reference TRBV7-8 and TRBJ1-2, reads GAGVSQSPRYKVAKRGQDVALRCDPISGHVSLFWYQQALGQGPEFLTYFQNEAQLDKSGLPSDRFFAERPEGSVSTLKIQRTQQEDSAVYLCASSLMVGQGTFGYTFGSGTRLTVV.

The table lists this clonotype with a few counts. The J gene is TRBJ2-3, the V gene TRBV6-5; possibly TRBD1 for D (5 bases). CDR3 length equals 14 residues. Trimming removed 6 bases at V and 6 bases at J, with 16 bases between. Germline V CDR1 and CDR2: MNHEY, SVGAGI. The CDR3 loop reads CASSSGPLGDTQYF. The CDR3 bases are TGTGCCAGCAGCTCAGGGCCCTTGGGGGATACGCAGTATTTT.

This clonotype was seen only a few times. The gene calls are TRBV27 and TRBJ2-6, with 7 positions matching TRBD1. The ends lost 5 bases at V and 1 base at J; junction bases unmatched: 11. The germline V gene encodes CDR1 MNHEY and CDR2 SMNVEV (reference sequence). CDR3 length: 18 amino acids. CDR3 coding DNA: TGTGCCAGCAGTCCCCGGACAGGTCACGATTCTGGGGCCAACGTCCTGACTTTC. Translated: CASSPRTGHDSGANVLTF.

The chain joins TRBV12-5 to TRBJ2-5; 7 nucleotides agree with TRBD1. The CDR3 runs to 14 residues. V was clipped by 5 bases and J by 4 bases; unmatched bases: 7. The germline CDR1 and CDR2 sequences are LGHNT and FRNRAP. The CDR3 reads CASGARTGIETQYF. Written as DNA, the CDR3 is TGTGCTAGTGGTGCCAGGACAGGAATAGAGACCCAGTACTTC.

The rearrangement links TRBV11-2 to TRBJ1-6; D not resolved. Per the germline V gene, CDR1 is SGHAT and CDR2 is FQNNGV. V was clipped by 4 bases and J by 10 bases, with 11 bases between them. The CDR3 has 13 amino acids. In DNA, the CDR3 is TGTGCCAGCAGCTATTACTCAAACTCACCCCTCCACTTT. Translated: CASSYYSNSPLHF.

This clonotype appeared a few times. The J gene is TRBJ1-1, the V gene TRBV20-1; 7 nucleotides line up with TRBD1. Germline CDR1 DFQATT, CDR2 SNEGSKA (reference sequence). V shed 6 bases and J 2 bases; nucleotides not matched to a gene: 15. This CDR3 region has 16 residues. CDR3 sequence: CSAFTTGKILNTEAFF. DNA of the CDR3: TGCAGTGCGTTCACGACAGGGAAGATCCTAAACACTGAAGCTTTCTTT.

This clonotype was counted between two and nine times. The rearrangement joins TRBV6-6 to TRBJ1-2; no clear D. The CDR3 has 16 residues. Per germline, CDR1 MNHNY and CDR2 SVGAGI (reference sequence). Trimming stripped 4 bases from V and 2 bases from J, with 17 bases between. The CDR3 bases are TGTGCCAGCAGTTTAATAGGTGAAGGGCGGAACTATGGCTACACCTTC. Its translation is CASSLIGEGRNYGYTF.

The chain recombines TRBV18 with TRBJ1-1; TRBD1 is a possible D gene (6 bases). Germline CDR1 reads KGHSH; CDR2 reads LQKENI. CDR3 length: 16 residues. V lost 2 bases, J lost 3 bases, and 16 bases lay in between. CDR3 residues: CASSPTPGGYDTEAFF. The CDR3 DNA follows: TGTGCCAGCTCACCAACTCCGGGGGGCTATGACACTGAAGCTTTCTTT.

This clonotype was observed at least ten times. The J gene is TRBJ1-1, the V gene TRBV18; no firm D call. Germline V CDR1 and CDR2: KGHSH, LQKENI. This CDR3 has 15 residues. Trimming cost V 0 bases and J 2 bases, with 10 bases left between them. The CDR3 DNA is TGTGCCAGCTCACCACCGAGCTTGGTAAACACTGAAGCTTTCTTT. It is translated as CASSPPSLVNTEAFF.

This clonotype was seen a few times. CDR3: CASSLWTSGAPGEQFF. CDR3 in DNA: TGTGCCAGCAGCCTATGGACTAGCGGGGCCCCCGGTGAGCAGTTCTTC. J is TRBJ2-1 and V is TRBV7-2, with 12 bases that match TRBD2. This CDR3 is 16 amino acids long. V trimming: 5 bases; J trimming: 9 bases; junction bases outside the gene matches: 11. Per germline, CDR1 SGHTA and CDR2 FQGNSA.

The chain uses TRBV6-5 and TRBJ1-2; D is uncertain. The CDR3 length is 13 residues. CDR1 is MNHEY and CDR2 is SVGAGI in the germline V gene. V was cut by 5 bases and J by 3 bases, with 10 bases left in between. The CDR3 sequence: CASSTALDYGYTF. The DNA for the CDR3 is TGTGCCAGCAGTACTGCGCTGGACTATGGCTACACCTTC.

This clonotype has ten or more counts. CDR3 coding DNA: TGTGCCAGCAGCGGGGGCGGACAGGGCAGATCACCCCTCCACTTT. It translates to CASSGGGQGRSPLHF. The chain uses TRBV7-2 and TRBJ1-6; 8 bases map to TRBD1. In germline, CDR1 is SGHTA, CDR2 FQGNSA. The CDR3 runs to 15 residues. The ends lost 5 bases at V and 10 bases at J; junction bases unmatched: 10. Together with reference TRBV7-2 and TRBJ1-6, the CDR3 gives the full variable domain: GAGVSQSPSNKVTEKGKDVELRCDPISGHTALYWYRQSLGQGLEFLIYFQGNSAPDKSGLPSDRFSAERTGGSVSTLTIQRTQQEDSAVYLCASSGGGQGRSPLHFGNGTRLTVT.

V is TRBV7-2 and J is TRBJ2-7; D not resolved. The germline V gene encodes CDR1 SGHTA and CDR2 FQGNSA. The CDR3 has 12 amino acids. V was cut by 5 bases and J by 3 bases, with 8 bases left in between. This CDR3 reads CASSAQHYEQYF. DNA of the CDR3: TGTGCCAGCAGCGCGCAGCACTACGAGCAGTACTTC.

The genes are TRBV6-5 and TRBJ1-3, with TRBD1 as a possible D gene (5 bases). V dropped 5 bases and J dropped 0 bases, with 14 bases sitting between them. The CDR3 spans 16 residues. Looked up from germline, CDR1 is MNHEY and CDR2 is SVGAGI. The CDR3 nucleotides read TGTGCCAGCAGTGACAGACTTGACTTCTCTGGAAACACCATATATTTT. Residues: CASSDRLDFSGNTIYF.

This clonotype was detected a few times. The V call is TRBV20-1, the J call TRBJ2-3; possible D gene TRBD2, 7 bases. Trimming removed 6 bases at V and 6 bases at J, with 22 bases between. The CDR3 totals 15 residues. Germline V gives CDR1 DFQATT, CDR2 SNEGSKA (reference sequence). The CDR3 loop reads CSAPDPAAGADTQYF. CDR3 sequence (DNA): TGCAGTGCCCCCGACCCCGCGGCGGGGGCGGATACGCAGTATTTT.

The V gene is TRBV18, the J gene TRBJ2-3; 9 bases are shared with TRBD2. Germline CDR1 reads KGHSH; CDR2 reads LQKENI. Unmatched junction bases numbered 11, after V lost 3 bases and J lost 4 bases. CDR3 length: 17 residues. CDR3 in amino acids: CASSPRQLAGSPDTQYF. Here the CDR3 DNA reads TGTGCCAGCTCACCTCGACAACTAGCGGGTTCCCCAGATACGCAGTATTTT.

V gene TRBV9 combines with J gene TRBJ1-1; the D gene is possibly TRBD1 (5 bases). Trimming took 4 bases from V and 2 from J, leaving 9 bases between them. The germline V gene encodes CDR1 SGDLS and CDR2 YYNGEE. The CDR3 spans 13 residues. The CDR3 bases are TGTGCCAGCAGCAGGGGCCGAAACACTGAAGCTTTCTTT. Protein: CASSRGRNTEAFF.

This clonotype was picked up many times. CDR3 sequence (DNA): TGTGCCAGCAGTCTCGACAGTTTCTCCCCCTACGAGCAGTACTTC. Amino acid sequence: CASSLDSFSPYEQYF. The J gene is TRBJ2-7, the V gene TRBV6-6; D is perhaps TRBD1 (5 bases). CDR3 size: 15 residues. CDR1 MNHNY and CDR2 SVGAGI come from the germline V gene (reference sequence). Between the trimmed V and J ends, which lost 5 bases and 2 bases, there was a span of 16 bases.

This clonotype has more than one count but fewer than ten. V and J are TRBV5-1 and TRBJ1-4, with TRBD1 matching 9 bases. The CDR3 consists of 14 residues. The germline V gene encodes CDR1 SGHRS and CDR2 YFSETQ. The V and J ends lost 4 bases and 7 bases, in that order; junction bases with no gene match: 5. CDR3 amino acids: CASSDDRGTEKLFF. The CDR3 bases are TGCGCCAGCAGCGACGACAGGGGGACTGAAAAACTGTTTTTT.

The chain's CDR3 is CSAGVTGTPQETQYF. As DNA, the CDR3 is TGCAGTGCAGGAGTGACCGGGACACCACAAGAGACCCAGTACTTC. J is TRBJ2-5 and V is TRBV20-1; maybe TRBD1 (6 bases). This CDR3 comprises 15 residues. From germline, CDR1 is DFQATT and CDR2 SNEGSKA (reference sequence). V was clipped by 6 bases and J by 2 bases, with 19 bases between them.

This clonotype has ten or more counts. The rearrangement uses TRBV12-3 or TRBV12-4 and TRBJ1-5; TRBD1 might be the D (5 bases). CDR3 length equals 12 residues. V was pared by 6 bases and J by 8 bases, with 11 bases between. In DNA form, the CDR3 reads TGTGCCAGCAGGCGAAGGGGAAAGCCCCAGCATTTT. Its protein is CASRRRGKPQHF.

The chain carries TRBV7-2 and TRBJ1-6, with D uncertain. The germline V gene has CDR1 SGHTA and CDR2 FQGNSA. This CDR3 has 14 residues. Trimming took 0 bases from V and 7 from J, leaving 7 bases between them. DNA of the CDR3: TGTGCCAGCAGCTTAGCGCTGACGAATTCACCCCTCCACTTT. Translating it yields CASSLALTNSPLHF.

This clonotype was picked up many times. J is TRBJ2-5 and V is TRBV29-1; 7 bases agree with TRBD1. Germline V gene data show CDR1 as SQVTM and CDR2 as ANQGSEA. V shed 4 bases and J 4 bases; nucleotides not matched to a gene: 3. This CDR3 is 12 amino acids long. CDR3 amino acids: CSVGRDRETQYF. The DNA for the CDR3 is TGCAGCGTTGGAAGGGACAGAGAGACCCAGTACTTC.

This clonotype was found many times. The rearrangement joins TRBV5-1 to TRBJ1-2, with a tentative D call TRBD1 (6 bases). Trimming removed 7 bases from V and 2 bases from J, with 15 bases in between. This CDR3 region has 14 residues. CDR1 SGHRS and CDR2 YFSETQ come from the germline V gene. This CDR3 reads CASGSGDRNYGYTF. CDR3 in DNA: TGCGCCAGCGGGTCAGGGGATCGCAACTATGGCTACACCTTC.

The CDR3 nucleotides read TGTGCCAGCAGTTATTCTGGACAGGGGACGAGAGGCTACACCTTC. Residues: CASSYSGQGTRGYTF. The chain couples TRBV6-5 to TRBJ1-2; TRBD1 agrees at 9 bases. Losses at the gene ends were 3 bases for V and 8 bases for J; bases not matched to a gene: 10. Germline CDR1 reads MNHEY; CDR2 reads SVGAGI. The length of the CDR3 is 15 residues.

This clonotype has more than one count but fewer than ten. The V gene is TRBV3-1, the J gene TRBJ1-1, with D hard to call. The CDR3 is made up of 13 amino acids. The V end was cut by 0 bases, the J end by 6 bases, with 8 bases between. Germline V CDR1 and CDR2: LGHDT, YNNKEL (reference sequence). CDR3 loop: CASSQDAGSEAFF. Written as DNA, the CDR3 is TGTGCCAGCAGCCAAGATGCGGGGTCTGAAGCTTTCTTT.

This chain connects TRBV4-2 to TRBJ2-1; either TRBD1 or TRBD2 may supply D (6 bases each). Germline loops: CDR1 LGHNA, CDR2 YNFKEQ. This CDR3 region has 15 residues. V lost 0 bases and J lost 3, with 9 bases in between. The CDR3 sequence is CASSQDRGHYNEQFF. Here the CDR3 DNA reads TGTGCCAGCAGCCAAGACCGGGGGCACTACAATGAGCAGTTCTTC.